This T cell receptor beta chain was captured in a study of T cell responses to AZD1222 COVID-19 vaccine. Germline lookup yields CDR1 SGHRS and CDR2 YFSETQ. The CDR3 contains 17 residues. V lost 2 bases, J lost 4 bases, and 18 bases lay in between. Assay used: immunoSEQ multiplex PCR; TCRdb lists only in-frame clones, some missing. The sample has 130,000 to 150,000 clones, under 95% seen once; the top ten hold less than 2%. Source: peripheral blood, taken 28 days after the second AZD1222 dose. V gene TRBV5-1 combines with J gene TRBJ2-2; possible D gene TRBD1, 6 bases. The TCR comes from an adult who received the AZD1222 COVID-19 vaccine. CDR3 sequence (DNA): TGCGCCAGCAGCTTAGTCCAGGGGCAGGGGTTCACCGGGGAGCTGTTTTTT. Translated: CASSLVQGQGFTGELFF. The variable domain in full, with the rest retrieved from reference TRBV5-1 and TRBJ2-2, is KAGVTQTPRYLIKTRGQQVTLSCSPISGHRSVSWYQQTPGQGLQFLFEYFSETQRNKGNFPGRFSGRQFSNSRSEMNVSTLELGDSALYLCASSLVQGQGFTGELFFGEGSRLTVL.